Each of the 16 T cell receptor beta chains below was sequenced from the same sample in a study of shared clonotypes between healthy human individuals. Clones were sequenced by immunoSEQ multiplex PCR, and TCRdb holds only the in-frame ones, with some missing. The sample shows about 110,000 clones, about 72% of them seen only once. Sequenced sample: memory CD8+ T cells sorted from blood. The subset: CD45RO+ cells pooled with CCR7-negative TemRA cells. Every receptor here comes from a woman aged 25 to 39 in good health.

The gene calls are TRBV6-1 and TRBJ1-1; D is perhaps TRBD1 (5 bases). Per the germline V gene, CDR1 is MNHNS and CDR2 is SASEGT. Trimming pared 4 bases from V and 3 bases from J, leaving 12 bases between. This CDR3 has 14 amino acids. The chain's CDR3 is CASSGGDDHTEAFF. DNA of the CDR3: TGTGCCAGCAGTGGAGGGGACGACCACACTGAAGCTTTCTTT.

As regards this clone: A much larger clone lies one base from this, so it may be a read error. This chain connects TRBV7-6 to TRBJ2-5, with D possibly TRBD2 on 6 matching bases. The J call is in doubt because the DNA end fits TRBJ2-7 better. This CDR3 is built from 13 residues. Germline assignment: CDR1 SGHVS and CDR2 FNYEAQ. CDR3 DNA: TGTGCCAGCAGCGCGGGACCAAACTACGAGCAGTACTTC. This sequence encodes CASSAGPNYEQYF.

Comment on this clone: A read error is possible here, since a much larger clone lies one base away. This sequence joins TRBV7-9 and TRBJ2-3; TRBD2 matches at 8 bases. CDR1 is SEHNR and CDR2 is FQNEAQ in the germline V gene (reference sequence). The V and J ends lost 1 base and 4 bases, in that order; junction bases with no gene match: 4. This CDR3 is built from 15 residues. The CDR3 region is CASSLDGRAADTQYF. The CDR3, as DNA: TGTGCCAGCAGCTTAGACGGGAGGGCCGCAGATACGCAGTATTTT.

The V call is TRBV5-4, the J call TRBJ2-7; 8 bases line up with TRBD2. Germline V gene data show CDR1 as SGHNT and CDR2 as YYREEE (reference sequence). With 2 bases clipped from V and 6 bases from J, the junction kept 7 bases outside the gene matches. The CDR3 is 14 residues long. CDR3 nucleotides: TGTGCCAGCAGCTTTCCGGGAGGGCCAGGCGAGCAGTACTTC. Protein sequence: CASSFPGGPGEQYF.

V gene TRBV27 combines with J gene TRBJ1-1, with unresolved D. V lost 5 bases and J lost 1, with 11 bases in between. CDR1 and CDR2 (germline): MNHEY, SMNVEV (reference sequence). The CDR3 runs to 14 residues. The CDR3 spells CASSLTVGNTEAFF. The CDR3, as DNA: TGTGCCAGCAGTCTGACGGTGGGGAACACTGAAGCTTTCTTT.

The genes are TRBV29-1 and TRBJ1-2; D is unclear. There are 13 residues in the CDR3. Trimming removed 4 bases at V and 0 bases at J, with 9 bases between. Germline V gene lookup returns CDR1 SQVTM and CDR2 ANQGSEA. The CDR3 is CSVAEGTNYGYTF. The CDR3 bases are TGCAGCGTTGCGGAGGGAACTAACTATGGCTACACCTTC.

The chain links TRBV28 to TRBJ2-3; TRBD1 matches at 10 bases. The CDR3 consists of 16 residues. Germline CDR1 MDHEN, CDR2 SYDVKM. The trim removed 5 bases at V and 4 bases at J, leaving 9 bases unmatched. In DNA form, the CDR3 reads TGTGCCAGCAGTACACCGGGACAGGGGTTTTCAGATACGCAGTATTTT. This gives the protein CASSTPGQGFSDTQYF. Looking up the rest from reference TRBV28 and TRBJ2-3 gives the full variable domain: DVKVTQSSRYLVKRTGEKVFLECVQDMDHENMFWYRQDPGLGLRLIYFSYDVKMKEKGDIPEGYSVSREKKERFSLILESASTNQTSMYLCASSTPGQGFSDTQYFGPGTRLTVL.

This clone was seen ten or more times. V and J are TRBV6-4 and TRBJ2-4; 8 bases agree with TRBD1. V gave up 0 bases and J gave up 8 bases; unmatched junction bases: 0. CDR3 length: 13 residues. CDR1 and CDR2 from the germline V gene are MRHNA and SNTAGT. The CDR3 DNA sequence: TGTGCCAGCAGTGACTCGGACAGGGACATTCAGTACTTC. It yields the protein CASSDSDRDIQYF.

The V call is TRBV6-6, the J call TRBJ2-5, with D possibly being TRBD2 (6 bases). The CDR3 is made up of 12 amino acids. Germline V gives CDR1 MNHNY, CDR2 SVGAGI (reference sequence). The ends were cut back, 8 bases at V and 5 bases at J, with 12 bases in the middle. The CDR3 nucleotides are TGTGCCAGCTCCGGCGGGGCGGAGACCCAGTACTTC. Protein: CASSGGAETQYF.

This chain uses TRBV27 with TRBJ2-3; D is undetermined. The V and J ends lost 1 base and 0 bases respectively, with 11 bases between them. The CDR3 totals 16 residues. Germline loops: CDR1 MNHEY, CDR2 SMNVEV (reference sequence). Here the CDR3 DNA reads TGTGCCAGCAGTTTATACGGCGATCCTAGCACAGATACGCAGTATTTT. Its protein product is CASSLYGDPSTDTQYF.

V is TRBV25-1 and J is TRBJ2-5; the D gene is possibly TRBD1 (6 bases). The CDR3 spans 15 residues. CDR1 MGHDK and CDR2 SYGVNS come from the germline V gene. Between the trimmed V and J ends, which lost 7 bases and 5 bases, there was a span of 20 bases. For the CDR3, the DNA is TGTGCCAGCACCAACCAGGGGACGTCCGGGGAGACCCAGTACTTC. It specifies CASTNQGTSGETQYF.

This clone was counted at least ten times. CDR3 nucleotide sequence: TGTGCCAGCAGGGCCGGGACAGGGGGCCAGCCCCAGCATTTT. Its translation is CASRAGTGGQPQHF. The chain is built from TRBV6-1 and TRBJ1-5; 12 nucleotides line up with TRBD1. The junction had 4 bases not matched to a gene; V was cut back by 6 bases and J by 7 bases. Germline V lookup: CDR1 MNHNS, CDR2 SASEGT. This CDR3 has 14 residues.

This clone counts as medium-sized (0.01 to 0.1%). Other DNA sequences in this specimen translate into the identical CDR3. The V call is TRBV6-1, the J call TRBJ2-6; no clear D. Trimming cost V 1 base and J 1 base, with 5 bases left between them. Germline CDR1 is MNHNS and CDR2 is SASEGT. The CDR3 length is 15 residues. This CDR3 is CASSEGQSGANVLTF. The CDR3 nucleotides read TGTGCCAGCAGTGAAGGACAATCTGGGGCCAACGTCCTGACTTTC.

The genes are TRBV14 and TRBJ1-1; 7 bases agree with TRBD1. Germline V gives CDR1 SGHDN, CDR2 FVKESK. The V gene end was trimmed by 3 bases and the J gene end by 8 bases; junction bases not matched to a gene: 6. The CDR3 loop spans 13 amino acids. The CDR3 DNA is TGTGCCAGCAGCCACACTTCAGGGGGAGAAGCTTTCTTT. Amino acids: CASSHTSGGEAFF.

The chain has TRBV19 and TRBJ1-5; D not certain. From germline, CDR1 is LNHDA and CDR2 SQIVND (reference sequence). CDR3 length: 14 residues. Trimming took 2 bases from V and 6 from J, leaving 11 bases between them. CDR3 amino acids: CASSICRICQPQHF. Written as DNA, the CDR3 is TGTGCCAGTAGTATATGCCGGATTTGTCAGCCCCAGCATTTT.

The chain uses TRBV9 and TRBJ2-5; D gene ambiguous. The V gene lost 0 bases and the J gene lost 5 bases, with 8 bases spanning the gap. The CDR3 runs 13 residues. CDR1 SGDLS and CDR2 YYNGEE come from the germline V gene. CDR3 protein: CASSVDSGETQYF. In DNA, the CDR3 is TGTGCCAGCAGCGTAGACTCCGGGGAGACCCAGTACTTC.